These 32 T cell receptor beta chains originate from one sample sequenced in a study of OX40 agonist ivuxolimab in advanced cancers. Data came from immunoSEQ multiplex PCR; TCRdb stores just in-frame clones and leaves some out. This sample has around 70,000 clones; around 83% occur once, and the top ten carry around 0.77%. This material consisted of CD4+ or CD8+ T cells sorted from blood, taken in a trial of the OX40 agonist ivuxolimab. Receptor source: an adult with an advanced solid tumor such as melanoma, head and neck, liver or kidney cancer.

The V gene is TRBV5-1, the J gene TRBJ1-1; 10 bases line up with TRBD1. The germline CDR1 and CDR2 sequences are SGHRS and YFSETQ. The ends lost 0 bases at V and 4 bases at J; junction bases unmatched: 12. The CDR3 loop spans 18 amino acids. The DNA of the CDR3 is TGCGCCAGCAGCTTGGCCCGGGGGACAGGGGACATAGGCACTGAAGCTTTCTTT. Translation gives CASSLARGTGDIGTEAFF.

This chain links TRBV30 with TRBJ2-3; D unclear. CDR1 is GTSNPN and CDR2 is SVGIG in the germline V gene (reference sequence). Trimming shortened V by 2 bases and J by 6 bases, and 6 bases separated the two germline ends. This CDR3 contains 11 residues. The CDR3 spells CAWSYGDTQYF. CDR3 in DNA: TGTGCCTGGAGTTATGGGGATACGCAGTATTTT. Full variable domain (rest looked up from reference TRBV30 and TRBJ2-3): SQTIHQWPATLVQPVGSPLSLECTVEGTSNPNLYWYRQAAGRGLQLLFYSVGIGQISSEVPQNLSASRPQDRQFILSSKKLLLSDSGFYLCAWSYGDTQYFGPGTRLTVL.

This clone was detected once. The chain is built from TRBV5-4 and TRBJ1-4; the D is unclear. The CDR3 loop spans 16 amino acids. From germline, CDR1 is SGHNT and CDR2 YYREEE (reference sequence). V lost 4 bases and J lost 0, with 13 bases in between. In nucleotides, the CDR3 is TGTGCCAGCAGCCAAGAACCGGCCGCAACTAATGAAAAACTGTTTTTT. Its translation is CASSQEPAATNEKLFF.

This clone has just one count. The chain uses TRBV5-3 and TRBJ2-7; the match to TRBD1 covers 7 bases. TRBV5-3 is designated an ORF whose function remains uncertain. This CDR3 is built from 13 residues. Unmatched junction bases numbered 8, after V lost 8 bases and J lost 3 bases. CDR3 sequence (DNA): TGTGCCAGCACCGTCCGGGACAGCTACGAGCAGTACTTC. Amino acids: CASTVRDSYEQYF.

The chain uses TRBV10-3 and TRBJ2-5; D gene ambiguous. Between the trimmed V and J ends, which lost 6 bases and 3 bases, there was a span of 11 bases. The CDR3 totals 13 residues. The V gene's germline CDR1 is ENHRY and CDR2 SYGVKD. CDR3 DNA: TGTGCCATCAGGGAGATCGGTAAAGAGACCCAGTACTTC. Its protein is CAIREIGKETQYF.

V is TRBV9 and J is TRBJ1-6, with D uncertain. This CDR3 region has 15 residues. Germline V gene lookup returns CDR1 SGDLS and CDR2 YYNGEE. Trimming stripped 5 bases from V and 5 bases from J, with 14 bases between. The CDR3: CASRRTAADNSPLHF. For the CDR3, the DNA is TGTGCCAGCAGGCGTACAGCTGCCGATAATTCACCCCTCCACTTT.

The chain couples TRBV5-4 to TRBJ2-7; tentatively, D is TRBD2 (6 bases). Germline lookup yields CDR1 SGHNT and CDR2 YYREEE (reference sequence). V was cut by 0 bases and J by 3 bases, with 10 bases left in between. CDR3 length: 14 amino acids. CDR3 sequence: CASSLAGVNYEQYF. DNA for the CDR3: TGTGCCAGCAGCTTGGCGGGGGTAAACTACGAGCAGTACTTC.

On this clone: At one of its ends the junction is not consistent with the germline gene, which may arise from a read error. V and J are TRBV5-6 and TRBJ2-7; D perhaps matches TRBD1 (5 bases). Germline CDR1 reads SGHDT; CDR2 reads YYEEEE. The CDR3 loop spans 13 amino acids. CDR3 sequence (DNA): TGTGCCAGCGGCTTAGCCGGACACTACGAGCAGTACTTC. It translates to CASGLAGHYEQYF.

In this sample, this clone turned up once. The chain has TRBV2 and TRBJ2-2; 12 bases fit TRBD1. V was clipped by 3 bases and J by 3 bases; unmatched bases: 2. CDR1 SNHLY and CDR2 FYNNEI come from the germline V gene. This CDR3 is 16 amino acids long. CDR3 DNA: TGTGCCAGCAGTGACGGGACAGGGGGCGACACCGGGGAGCTGTTTTTT. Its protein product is CASSDGTGGDTGELFF.

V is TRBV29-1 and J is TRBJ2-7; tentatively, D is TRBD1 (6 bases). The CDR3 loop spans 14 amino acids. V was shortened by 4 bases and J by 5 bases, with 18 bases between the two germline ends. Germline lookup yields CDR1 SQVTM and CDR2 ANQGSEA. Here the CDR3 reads CSVGPRSRDNEQYF. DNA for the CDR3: TGCAGCGTTGGCCCCCGGAGTAGGGACAACGAGCAGTACTTC.

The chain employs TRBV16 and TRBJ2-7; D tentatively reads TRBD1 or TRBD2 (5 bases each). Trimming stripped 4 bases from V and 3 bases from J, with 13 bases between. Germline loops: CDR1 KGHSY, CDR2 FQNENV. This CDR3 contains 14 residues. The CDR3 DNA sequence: TGTGCCAGCAGCCTCCGTACTGGGGGCTACGAGCAGTACTTC. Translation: CASSLRTGGYEQYF.

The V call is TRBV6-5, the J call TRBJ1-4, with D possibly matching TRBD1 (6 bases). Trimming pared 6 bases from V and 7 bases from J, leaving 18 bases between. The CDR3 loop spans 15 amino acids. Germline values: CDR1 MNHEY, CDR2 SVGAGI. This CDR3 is CASRTGGGRFEKLFF. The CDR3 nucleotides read TGTGCCAGCAGGACCGGGGGGGGGCGATTTGAAAAACTGTTTTTT.

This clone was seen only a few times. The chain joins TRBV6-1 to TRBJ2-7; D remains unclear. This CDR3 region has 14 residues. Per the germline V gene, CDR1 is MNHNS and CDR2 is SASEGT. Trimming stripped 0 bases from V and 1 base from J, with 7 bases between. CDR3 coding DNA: TGTGCCAGCAGTGAAGCACTATCATCCTACGAGCAGTACTTC. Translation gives CASSEALSSYEQYF.

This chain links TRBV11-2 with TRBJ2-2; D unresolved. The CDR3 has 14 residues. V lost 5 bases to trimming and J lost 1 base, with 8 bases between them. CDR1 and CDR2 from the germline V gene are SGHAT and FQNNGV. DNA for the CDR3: TGTGCCAGCAGCCAAGGGCGGAACACCGGGGAGCTGTTTTTT. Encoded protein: CASSQGRNTGELFF.

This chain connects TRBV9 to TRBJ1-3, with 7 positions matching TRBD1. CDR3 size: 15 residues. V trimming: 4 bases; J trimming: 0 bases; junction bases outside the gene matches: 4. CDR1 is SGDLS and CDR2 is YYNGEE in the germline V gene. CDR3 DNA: TGTGCCAGCAGCTTCCGGGACAGCTCTGGAAACACCATATATTTT. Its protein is CASSFRDSSGNTIYF.

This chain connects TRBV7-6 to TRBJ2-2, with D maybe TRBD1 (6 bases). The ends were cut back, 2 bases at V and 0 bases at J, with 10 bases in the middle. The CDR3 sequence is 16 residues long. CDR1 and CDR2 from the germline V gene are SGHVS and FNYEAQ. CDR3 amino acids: CASSLHGQTNTGELFF. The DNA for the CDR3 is TGTGCCAGCAGCTTACACGGACAGACGAACACCGGGGAGCTGTTTTTT.

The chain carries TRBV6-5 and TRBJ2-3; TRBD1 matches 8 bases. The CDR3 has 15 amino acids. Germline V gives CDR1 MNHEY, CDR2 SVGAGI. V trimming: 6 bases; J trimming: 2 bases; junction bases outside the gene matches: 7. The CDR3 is CASSRLRGLTDTQYF. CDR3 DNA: TGTGCCAGCAGCCGTCTCAGGGGGCTCACAGATACGCAGTATTTT.

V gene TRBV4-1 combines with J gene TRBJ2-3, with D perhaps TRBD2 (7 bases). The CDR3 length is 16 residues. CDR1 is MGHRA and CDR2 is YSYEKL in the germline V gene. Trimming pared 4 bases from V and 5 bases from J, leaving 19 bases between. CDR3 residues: CASSPIRAGAKDTQYF. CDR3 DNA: TGCGCCAGCAGCCCGATAAGGGCGGGGGCGAAAGATACGCAGTATTTT.

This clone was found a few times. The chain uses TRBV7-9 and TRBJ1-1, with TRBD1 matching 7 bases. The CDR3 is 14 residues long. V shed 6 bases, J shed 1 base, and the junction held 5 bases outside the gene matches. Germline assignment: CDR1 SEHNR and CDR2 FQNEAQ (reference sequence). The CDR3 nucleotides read TGTGCCAGCAGTTTCGGACAGGCGAACACTGAAGCTTTCTTT. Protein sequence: CASSFGQANTEAFF. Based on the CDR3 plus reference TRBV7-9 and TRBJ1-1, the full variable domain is DTGVSQNPRHKITKRGQNVTFRCDPISEHNRLYWYRQTLGQGPEFLTYFQNEAQLEKSRLLSDRFSAERPKGSFSTLEIQRTEQGDSAMYLCASSFGQANTEAFFGQGTRLTVV.

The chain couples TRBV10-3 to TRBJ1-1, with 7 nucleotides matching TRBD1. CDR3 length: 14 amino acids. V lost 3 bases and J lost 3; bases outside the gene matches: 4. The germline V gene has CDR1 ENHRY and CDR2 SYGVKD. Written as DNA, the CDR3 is TGTGCCATCAGTGAACGACAGGGTGACACTGAAGCTTTCTTT. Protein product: CAISERQGDTEAFF.

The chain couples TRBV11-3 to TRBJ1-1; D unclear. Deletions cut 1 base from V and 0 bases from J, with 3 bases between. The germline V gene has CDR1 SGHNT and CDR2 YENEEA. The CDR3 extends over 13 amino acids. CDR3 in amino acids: CASSLGVNTEAFF. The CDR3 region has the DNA TGTGCCAGCAGCTTAGGAGTGAACACTGAAGCTTTCTTT.

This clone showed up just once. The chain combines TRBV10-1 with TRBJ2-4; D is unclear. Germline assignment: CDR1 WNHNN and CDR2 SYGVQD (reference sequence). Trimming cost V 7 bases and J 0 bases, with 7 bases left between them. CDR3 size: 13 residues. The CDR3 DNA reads TGCGCCAGCACAACAGTAGCCAAAAACATTCAGTACTTC. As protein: CASTTVAKNIQYF.

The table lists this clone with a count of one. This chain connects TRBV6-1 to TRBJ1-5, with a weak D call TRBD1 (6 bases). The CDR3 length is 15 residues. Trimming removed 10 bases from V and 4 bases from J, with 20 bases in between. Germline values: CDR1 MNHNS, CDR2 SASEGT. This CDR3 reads CATQSIGGGNQPQHF. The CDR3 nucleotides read TGTGCCACCCAGTCTATAGGGGGAGGAAATCAGCCCCAGCATTTT.

In nucleotides, the CDR3 is TGTGCCAGCAGCTTATTTGGATTTAAGAGCTCCTACAATGAGCAGTTCTTC. Its translation: CASSLFGFKSSYNEQFF. The chain combines TRBV11-2 with TRBJ2-1; D not resolved. This CDR3 region has 17 residues. Trimming removed 2 bases at V and 0 bases at J, with 14 bases between. Germline assignment: CDR1 SGHAT and CDR2 FQNNGV.

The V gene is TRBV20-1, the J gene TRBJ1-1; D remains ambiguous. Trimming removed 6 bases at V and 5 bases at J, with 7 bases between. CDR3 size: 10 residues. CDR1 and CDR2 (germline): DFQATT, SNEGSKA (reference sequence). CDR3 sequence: CSAEWTEAFF. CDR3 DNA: TGCAGTGCCGAGTGGACTGAAGCTTTCTTT.

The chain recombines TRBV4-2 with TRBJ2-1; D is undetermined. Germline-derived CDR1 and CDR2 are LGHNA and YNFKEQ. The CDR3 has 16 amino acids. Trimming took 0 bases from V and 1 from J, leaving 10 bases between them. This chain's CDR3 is CASSQDLDRSYNEQFF. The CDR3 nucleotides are TGTGCCAGCAGCCAAGATCTGGACCGGTCCTACAATGAGCAGTTCTTC.

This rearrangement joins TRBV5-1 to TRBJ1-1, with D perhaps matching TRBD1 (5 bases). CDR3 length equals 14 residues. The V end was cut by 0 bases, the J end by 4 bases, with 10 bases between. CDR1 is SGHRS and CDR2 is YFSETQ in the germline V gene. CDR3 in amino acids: CASSLEGVGTEAFF. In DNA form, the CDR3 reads TGCGCCAGCAGCTTGGAAGGGGTAGGCACTGAAGCTTTCTTT.

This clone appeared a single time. The CDR3 spells CASNREYTGELFF. The CDR3 DNA is TGTGCCAGCAACAGGGAGTACACCGGGGAGCTGTTTTTT. The chain joins TRBV2 to TRBJ2-2; D is possibly TRBD1 (6 bases). Germline V gene sequence: CDR1 SNHLY, CDR2 FYNNEI. The CDR3 consists of 13 residues. Trimming cost V 7 bases and J 3 bases, with 9 bases left between them. Complete variable domain (other parts from reference TRBV2 and TRBJ2-2): EPEVTQTPSHQVTQMGQEVILRCVPISNHLYFYWYRQILGQKVEFLVSFYNNEISEKSEIFDDQFSVERPDGSNFTLKIRSTKLEDSAMYFCASNREYTGELFFGEGSRLTVL.

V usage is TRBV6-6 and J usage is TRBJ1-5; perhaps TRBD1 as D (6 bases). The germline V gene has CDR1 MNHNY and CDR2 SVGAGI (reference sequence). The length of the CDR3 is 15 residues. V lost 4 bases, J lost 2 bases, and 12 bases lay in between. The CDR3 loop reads CASSFQGRGNQPQHF. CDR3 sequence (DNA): TGTGCCAGCAGTTTCCAGGGGAGGGGCAATCAGCCCCAGCATTTT.

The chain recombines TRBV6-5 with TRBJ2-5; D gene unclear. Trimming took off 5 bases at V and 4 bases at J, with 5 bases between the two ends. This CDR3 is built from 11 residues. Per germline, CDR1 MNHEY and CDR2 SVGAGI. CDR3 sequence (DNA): TGTGCCAGCAGTGTCGGAGAGACCCAGTACTTC. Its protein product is CASSVGETQYF.

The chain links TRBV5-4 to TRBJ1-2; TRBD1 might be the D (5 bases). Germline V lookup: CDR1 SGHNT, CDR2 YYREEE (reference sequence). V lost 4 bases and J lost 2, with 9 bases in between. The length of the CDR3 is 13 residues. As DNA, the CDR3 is TGTGCCAGCAGCCAGGGAGGAAACTATGGCTACACCTTC. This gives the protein CASSQGGNYGYTF.

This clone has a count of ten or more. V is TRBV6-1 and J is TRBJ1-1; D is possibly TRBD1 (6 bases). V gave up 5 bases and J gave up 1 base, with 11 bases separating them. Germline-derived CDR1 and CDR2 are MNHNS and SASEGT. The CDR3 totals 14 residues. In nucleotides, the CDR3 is TGTGCCAGCAGTAACAACAGGGCGAACACTGAAGCTTTCTTT. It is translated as CASSNNRANTEAFF.